This T cell receptor beta chain was captured by sequencing in a study of blood T cell repertoires in COVID-19. Per the germline V gene, CDR1 is SGHTA and CDR2 is FQGTGA. The V segment lost 5 bases and the J segment 0 bases; nucleotides outside the gene matches: 9. The CDR3 length is 18 residues. It was during active infection that Seattle patients were enrolled and then longitudinally followed. The protocol was immunoSEQ multiplex PCR, while the TCRdb copy is restricted to in-frame clones and leaves out a portion. In the table there are fewer than 80,000 clones, 86% of which are singletons. This receptor was obtained from a man at least 80 years old with COVID-19, enrolled during active disease. The genes are TRBV7-3 and TRBJ2-6; 8 positions match TRBD1. The specimen sequenced was peripheral blood. The CDR3 here is CASSLTGTGYSGANVLTF. The CDR3 DNA is TGTGCCAGCAGCCTTACCGGGACAGGCTACTCTGGGGCCAACGTCCTGACTTTC. Based on the CDR3 plus reference TRBV7-3 and TRBJ2-6, the full variable domain is GAGVSQTPSNKVTEKGKYVELRCDPISGHTALYWYRQSLGQGPEFLIYFQGTGAADDSGLPNDRFFAVRPEGSVSTLKIQRTERGDSAVYLCASSLTGTGYSGANVLTFGAGSRLTVL.